This TCR beta chain is drawn from a study of ipilimumab plus nivolumab after autologous stem cell transplantation. Study in general: A median of roughly eight nivolumab and 5 ipilimumab doses were given.

Per germline, CDR1 MNHNS and CDR2 SASEGT. The CDR3 has 14 amino acids. V was pared by 7 bases and J by 7 bases, with 19 bases between. Study observations and caveats: The authors say TCR, Treg and microbiome findings warrant further study.

Patients got ipilimumab 1 mg/kg beginning 14 to 28 days post-transplant. The assay was immunoSEQ multiplex PCR, and TCRdb's table has in-frame clones only and misses some. Seen here are approximately 80,000 clones, approximately 86% observed once, and the top ten hold under 2.5%. Regarding this clone: Its cognate antigen is unknown.

Material: PBMCs, obtained in a trial of ipilimumab plus nivolumab as post-transplant consolidation. The V and J genes are TRBV6-1 and TRBJ1-2, with a tentative D call TRBD1 (6 bases). This TCR was recovered from a male donor with diffuse large B-cell lymphoma. The CDR3 sequence: CASTPRRGAGGYTF. CDR3 bases: TGTGCCAGCACCCCCAGGCGGGGGGCGGGTGGCTACACCTTC.